This is a list of T cell receptor beta chains from one sample in a study of regulatory T cells in long-lasting Graves disease. TCRdb fed the multiplex PCR reads into MiXCR, producing one record per CDR3 protein. The data show hundreds of thousands of distinct CDR3 sequences, roughly 23% seen once. Sequences were derived from peripheral blood mononuclear cells (PBMCs), sampled when the disease was refractory, from a patient treated with antithyroid drugs. The receptors shown here come from a female donor with Graves disease. CDR3s include the opening cysteine and the closing phenylalanine or tryptophan. D genes are given only for firm matches. Part of the rows lack a size; the others show once, few, many or a class for expanded clones.

d_gene,j_gene,v_gene,abundance,CDR3nt,CDR3aa
NA,TRBJ2-2,TRBV19,few,TGTGCCAGTAGTATTCGGTCGGGATTGACCGGGGAGCTGTTTTTT,CASSIRSGLTGELFF
TRBD1,TRBJ2-7,TRBV10-3,NA,TGTGCCATCAGTGAGCCTAGGGGACAGGGTAAAGCCGAGCAGTACTTC,CAISEPRGQGKAEQYF
NA,TRBJ1-2,TRBV19,few,TGTGCCAGTGCCTCCGGCGGTCGTGGCTACACCTTC,CASASGGRGYTF
NA,TRBJ2-3,TRBV28,NA,TGTGCCAGCAATCCTAGTTCTAGCACAGATACGCAGTATTTT,CASNPSSSTDTQYF
TRBD1,TRBJ2-7,TRBV27,many,TGTGCCAGCAGTTCAACAGGGGGACCTTCCTACGAGCAGTACTTC,CASSSTGGPSYEQYF
NA,TRBJ2-7,TRBV29-1,NA,TGCAGCGTTGAGTTGTTCAGAGACTACGAGCAGTACTTC,CSVELFRDYEQYF
NA,TRBJ2-7,TRBV19,NA,TGTGCCAGTACCTCCGGGACAACCTACGAGCAGTACTTC,CASTSGTTYEQYF
NA,TRBJ2-2,TRBV27,many,TGTGCCAGCAGTTACGCGAACACCGGGGAGCTGTTTTTT,CASSYANTGELFF
TRBD2,TRBJ2-1,TRBV2,many,TGTGCCAGCAGTGAAGCGCGGGGCGGGGGACTGTACAATGAGCAGTTCTTC,CASSEARGGGLYNEQFF
TRBD2,TRBJ2-1,TRBV19,few,TGTGCCAGTAGTATTCAGGGTCTAGCGGGGGCCTCGGGGAATGAGCAGTTCTTC,CASSIQGLAGASGNEQFF
TRBD1,TRBJ2-2,TRBV11-3,many,TGTGCCAGCAGCACCGGGACAGGGGCCGGGGAGCTGTTTTTT,CASSTGTGAGELFF
TRBD1,TRBJ1-6,TRBV3-1,few,TGTGCCAGCAGCCAATCGGTTCCAACAGGGGGCTCACCCCTCCACTTT,CASSQSVPTGGSPLHF
TRBD2,TRBJ2-7,TRBV20-1,NA,TGCAGTGCTAGAGATCTAAGCGGGAGTAGGGAGCAGTACTTC,CSARDLSGSREQYF
TRBD2,TRBJ2-2,TRBV7-9,NA,TGTGCCAGCAGCTTGACTAGCGGGCACACCGGGGAGCTGTTTTTT,CASSLTSGHTGELFF
TRBD2,TRBJ2-5,TRBV7-3,NA,TGTGCCAGCAGCTCAGGGACTAGCGTCCAAGAGACCCAGTACTTC,CASSSGTSVQETQYF
NA,TRBJ2-7,TRBV20-1,NA,TGCAGTGCCCGAGACGAGAGCTACGAGCAGTACTTC,CSARDESYEQYF
TRBD2,TRBJ2-7,TRBV7-9,many,TGTGCCAGCAGCCCCGGACTAGCGGGAGGGCCCTCCTACGAGCAGTACTTC,CASSPGLAGGPSYEQYF
TRBD1,TRBJ2-2,TRBV20-1,once,TGCAGTGCTAGAGTACGGACAGGGGAGACCCCCGGGGAGCTGTTTTTT,CSARVRTGETPGELFF
NA,TRBJ2-1,TRBV2,NA,TGTGCCAGCAGTGAAGCGCCTAAGGGCTGTGAGCAGTTCTTC,CASSEAPKGCEQFF
NA,TRBJ1-3,TRBV5-1,NA,TGCGCCAGCAGCTTGGCCGGGGGAAACACCATATATTTT,CASSLAGGNTIYF